This is a list of T cell receptor beta chains from one sample in a study of cytomegalovirus exposure and HLA in healthy donors. The assay was immunoSEQ multiplex PCR, and TCRdb's table has in-frame clones only and misses some. Of 120,000 or so clones listed, 66% are singletons. Material: PBMCs. These receptors were obtained from a man aged 18 to 35 in good health and CMV-seronegative. The CDR3 runs from the conserved cysteine through the conserved F or W. The D gene is left open where the match is weak. Expanded clones get a size class; other rows say once, few or many, or leave the size out.

D: -
V: TRBV6-5
size: -
J: TRBJ2-1
DNA: TGTGCCAGCAGACCGAGGAGCTCCTACAATGAGCAGTTCTTC
CDR3: CASRPRSSYNEQFF

D: TRBD1
V: TRBV27
size: once
J: TRBJ2-7
DNA: TGTGCCAGCAGTCTTTCCTCCGGGACAGGGCTCGAGCAGTACTTC
CDR3: CASSLSSGTGLEQYF

D: -
V: TRBV29-1
size: few
J: TRBJ2-7
DNA: TGCAGCGTAGAGTACGCAGGGGTTGAGTCCTACGAGCAGTACTTC
CDR3: CSVEYAGVESYEQYF

D: TRBD2
V: TRBV28
size: -
J: TRBJ2-1
DNA: TGTGCCAGCAGTCTAGCGGGGAGTGCTGAGCAGTTCTTC
CDR3: CASSLAGSAEQFF

D: -
V: TRBV5-6
size: -
J: TRBJ2-7
DNA: TGTGCCAGCAGCTTGTTCTTCTACGAGCAGTACTTC
CDR3: CASSLFFYEQYF

D: TRBD2
V: TRBV28
size: few
J: TRBJ2-7
DNA: TGTGCCAGCAGTGGCTTCGGGGGAGGGAGCTCCTACGAGCAGTACTTC
CDR3: CASSGFGGGSSYEQYF

D: TRBD2
V: TRBV6-5
size: -
J: TRBJ2-1
DNA: TGTGCCAGCAGTTACTCGAGCGGGAGACCCAATGAGCAGTTCTTC
CDR3: CASSYSSGRPNEQFF

D: -
V: TRBV30
size: -
J: TRBJ1-2
DNA: TGTGCCTGCCCGTTCGGGGTCTATGGCTACACCTTC
CDR3: CACPFGVYGYTF

D: TRBD2
V: TRBV2
size: -
J: TRBJ2-7
DNA: TGTGCCAGCAGGCTGACTAGCGGGAGATCCTACGAGCAGTACTTC
CDR3: CASRLTSGRSYEQYF

D: -
V: TRBV6-1
size: -
J: TRBJ2-1
DNA: TGTGCCAGCGCGGAGCAGCGAAACTACAATGAGCAGTTCTTC
CDR3: CASAEQRNYNEQFF

D: -
V: TRBV7-2
size: -
J: TRBJ1-1
DNA: TGTGCCAGCAGCCGGGGGGGACAGAACACTGAAGCTTTCTTT
CDR3: CASSRGGQNTEAFF

D: -
V: TRBV28
size: once
J: TRBJ1-3
DNA: TGTGCCAGCAGGTACACAGCAAGCTCTGGAAACACCATATATTTT
CDR3: CASRYTASSGNTIYF

D: -
V: TRBV25-1
size: -
J: TRBJ1-2
DNA: TGTGCCAGCAGTGAATGGGGTTTGGGGGGTATAAATGGCTACACCTTC
CDR3: CASSEWGLGGINGYTF

D: -
V: TRBV27
size: -
J: TRBJ1-1
DNA: TGTGCCAGCAGTTTCGGGGGGGGAAGAGAAGCTTTCTTT
CDR3: CASSFGGGREAFF

D: -
V: TRBV5-1
size: few
J: TRBJ2-7
DNA: TGCGCCAGCAGCGGGGGGATCCAGTACGAGCAGTACTTC
CDR3: CASSGGIQYEQYF

D: TRBD1
V: TRBV28
size: -
J: TRBJ2-5
DNA: TGTGCCAGCAGTTTGCCCGGACAGGGGGAGGAGACCCAGTACTTC
CDR3: CASSLPGQGEETQYF

D: TRBD1
V: TRBV18
size: few
J: TRBJ1-1
DNA: TGTGCCAGCTCACCAAACAAACAGGGGGCGCGAGCTTTCTTT
CDR3: CASSPNKQGARAFF

D: -
V: TRBV5-1
size: few
J: TRBJ1-1
DNA: TGCGCCAGCAGCTTGCTCGGTCACGGGTCTACGAACACTGAAGCTTTCTTT
CDR3: CASSLLGHGSTNTEAFF

D: -
V: TRBV6-1
size: -
J: TRBJ1-4
DNA: TGTGCCAGCAGTGAAGCGCGATTGATCCACGGGAAACTGTTTTTT
CDR3: CASSEARLIHGKLFF

D: TRBD1
V: TRBV5-6
size: -
J: TRBJ2-2
DNA: TGTGCCAGCAGCCTTACAGGGGCCGGGGAGCTGTTTTTT
CDR3: CASSLTGAGELFF

D: -
V: TRBV18
size: -
J: TRBJ2-5
DNA: TGTCCCAGCTCACCAGGTCGGGCAGGGGAAGAGACCCAGTACTTC
CDR3: CPSSPGRAGEETQYF

D: -
V: TRBV19
size: -
J: TRBJ1-1
DNA: TGTGCCAGTAGTCCACCTCGGACAGTACCTAGGGAAGCTTTCTTT
CDR3: CASSPPRTVPREAFF

D: TRBD1
V: TRBV30
size: few
J: TRBJ1-3
DNA: TGTGCCTGGGGACAGGGCGCTCACTCTGGAAACACCATATATTTT
CDR3: CAWGQGAHSGNTIYF

D: -
V: TRBV5-6
size: few
J: TRBJ1-3
DNA: TGTGCCAGCAGCTTGACAGCTGGAAACACCATATATTTT
CDR3: CASSLTAGNTIYF

D: TRBD1
V: TRBV5-1
size: -
J: TRBJ2-3
DNA: TGCGCCAGCAGCTTGGAACAGGGGGTATCCACAGATACGCAGTATTTT
CDR3: CASSLEQGVSTDTQYF

D: TRBD1
V: TRBV28
size: -
J: TRBJ1-4
DNA: TGTGCCAGCAGTGCTACAGGGGGGGGGAATGAAAAACTGTTTTTT
CDR3: CASSATGGGNEKLFF

D: -
V: TRBV6-1
size: -
J: TRBJ2-1
DNA: TGTGCCAGCAGTGAAAGTCGTTTGGCGACCGACACCGGCTACAATGAGCAGTTCTTC
CDR3: CASSESRLATDTGYNEQFF

D: TRBD1
V: TRBV6-5
size: -
J: TRBJ2-2
DNA: TGTGCCAGCAGTCCGGCCGGGACAGGCCACGGGGAGCTGTTTTTT
CDR3: CASSPAGTGHGELFF

D: -
V: TRBV13
size: few
J: TRBJ2-3
DNA: TGTGCCAGCAGCTTATGGGAGAGTACAGATACGCAGTATTTT
CDR3: CASSLWESTDTQYF

D: -
V: TRBV28
size: -
J: TRBJ2-7
DNA: TGTGCCAGCAGTTCCTACCGCGCCTCCTACGAGCAGTACTTC
CDR3: CASSSYRASYEQYF

D: -
V: TRBV7-9
size: -
J: TRBJ2-2
DNA: TGTGCCAGCAGCCCGGGACTGACCACCGGGGAGCTGTTTTTT
CDR3: CASSPGLTTGELFF

D: -
V: TRBV6-1
size: few
J: TRBJ1-4
DNA: TGTGCCAGCAGTGAGAGTAACAGCCCCGCAACTAATGAAAAACTGTTTTTT
CDR3: CASSESNSPATNEKLFF

D: TRBD1
V: TRBV7-2
size: -
J: TRBJ1-2
DNA: TGTGCCAGCAGCGCTGGGAACAGGGGCTATGGCTACACCTTC
CDR3: CASSAGNRGYGYTF

D: -
V: TRBV4-3
size: -
J: TRBJ2-5
DNA: TGCGCCAGCAGCCAAGAAATCGAGTTGTCCCAGTACTTC
CDR3: CASSQEIELSQYF

D: -
V: TRBV6-5
size: -
J: TRBJ1-3
DNA: TGTGCCAGCCGGAGCACTCTAAACACCATATATTTT
CDR3: CASRSTLNTIYF

D: -
V: TRBV15
size: -
J: TRBJ1-2
DNA: TGTGCCACCAGCGACTACGGCGGCCGATCCTATGGCTACACCTTC
CDR3: CATSDYGGRSYGYTF

D: -
V: TRBV4-1
size: -
J: TRBJ1-2
DNA: TGCGCCAGCAGCCAACTGACAGGACGGGTTGGCTACACCTTC
CDR3: CASSQLTGRVGYTF